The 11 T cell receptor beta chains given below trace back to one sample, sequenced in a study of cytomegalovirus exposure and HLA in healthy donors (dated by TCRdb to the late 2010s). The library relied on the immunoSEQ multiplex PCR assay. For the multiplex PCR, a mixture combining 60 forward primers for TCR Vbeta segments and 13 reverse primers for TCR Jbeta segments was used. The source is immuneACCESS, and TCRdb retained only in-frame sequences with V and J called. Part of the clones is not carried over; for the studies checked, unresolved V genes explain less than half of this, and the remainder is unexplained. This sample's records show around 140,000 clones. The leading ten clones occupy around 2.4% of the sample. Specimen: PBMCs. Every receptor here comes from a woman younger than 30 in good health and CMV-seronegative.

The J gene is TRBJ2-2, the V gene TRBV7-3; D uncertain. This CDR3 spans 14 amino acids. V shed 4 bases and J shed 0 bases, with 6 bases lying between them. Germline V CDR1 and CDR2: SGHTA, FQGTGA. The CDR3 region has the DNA TGTGCCAGCAGCTCCGACACGAACACCGGGGAGCTGTTTTTT. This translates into CASSSDTNTGELFF. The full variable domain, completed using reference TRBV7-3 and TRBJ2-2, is GAGVSQTPSNKVTEKGKYVELRCDPISGHTALYWYRQSLGQGPEFLIYFQGTGAADDSGLPNDRFFAVRPEGSVSTLKIQRTERGDSAVYLCASSSDTNTGELFFGEGSRLTVL.

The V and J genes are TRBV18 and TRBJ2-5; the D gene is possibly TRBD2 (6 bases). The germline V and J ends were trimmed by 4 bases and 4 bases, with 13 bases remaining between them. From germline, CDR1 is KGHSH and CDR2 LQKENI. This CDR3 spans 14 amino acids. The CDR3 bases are TGTGCCAGCTCACGGGGCGGAGGGTCAGAGACCCAGTACTTC. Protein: CASSRGGGSETQYF.

CDR3 residues: CASSPDGQNTGELFF. Written as DNA, the CDR3 is TGTGCCAGCTCACCCGACGGACAGAACACCGGGGAGCTGTTTTTT. J is TRBJ2-2 and V is TRBV18, with D maybe TRBD1 (5 bases). In germline, CDR1 is KGHSH, CDR2 LQKENI. V gave up 3 bases and J gave up 1 base, with 9 bases separating them. The CDR3 extends over 15 amino acids.

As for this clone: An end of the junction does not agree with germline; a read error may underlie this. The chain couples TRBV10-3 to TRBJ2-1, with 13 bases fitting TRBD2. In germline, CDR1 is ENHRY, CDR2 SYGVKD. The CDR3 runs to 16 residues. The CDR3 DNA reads TGTGCCATCAGAGCCGGGACTAGCGGGGACTACAATGGGCAGTTCTTC. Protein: CAIRAGTSGDYNGQFF.

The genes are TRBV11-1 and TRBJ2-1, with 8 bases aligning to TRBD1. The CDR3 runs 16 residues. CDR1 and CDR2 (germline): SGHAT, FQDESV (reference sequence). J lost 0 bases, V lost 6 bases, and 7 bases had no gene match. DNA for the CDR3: TGTGCCAGCAGGACAGACAGGGGTGACTCCTACAATGAGCAGTTCTTC. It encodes CASRTDRGDSYNEQFF.

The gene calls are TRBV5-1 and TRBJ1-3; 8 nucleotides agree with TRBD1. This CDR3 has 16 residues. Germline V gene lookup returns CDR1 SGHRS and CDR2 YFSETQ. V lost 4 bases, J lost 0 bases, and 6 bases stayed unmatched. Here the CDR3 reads CASSGGQVNSGNTIYF. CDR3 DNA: TGCGCCAGCAGCGGGGGACAGGTGAACTCTGGAAACACCATATATTTT.

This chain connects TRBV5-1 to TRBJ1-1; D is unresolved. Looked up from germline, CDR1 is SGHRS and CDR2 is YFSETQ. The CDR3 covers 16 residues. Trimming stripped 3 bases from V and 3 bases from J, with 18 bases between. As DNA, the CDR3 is TGCGCCAGCAGCTCAGGACCCCAAGACGGGGACACTGAAGCTTTCTTT. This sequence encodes CASSSGPQDGDTEAFF. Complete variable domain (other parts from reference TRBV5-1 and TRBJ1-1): KAGVTQTPRYLIKTRGQQVTLSCSPISGHRSVSWYQQTPGQGLQFLFEYFSETQRNKGNFPGRFSGRQFSNSRSEMNVSTLELGDSALYLCASSSGPQDGDTEAFFGQGTRLTVV.

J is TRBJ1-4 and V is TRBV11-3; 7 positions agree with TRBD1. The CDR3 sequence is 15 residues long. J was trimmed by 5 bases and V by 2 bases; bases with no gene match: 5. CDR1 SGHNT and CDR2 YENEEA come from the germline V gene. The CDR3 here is CASSLFAGGNEKLFF. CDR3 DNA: TGTGCCAGCAGCTTATTTGCAGGGGGAAATGAAAAACTGTTTTTT.

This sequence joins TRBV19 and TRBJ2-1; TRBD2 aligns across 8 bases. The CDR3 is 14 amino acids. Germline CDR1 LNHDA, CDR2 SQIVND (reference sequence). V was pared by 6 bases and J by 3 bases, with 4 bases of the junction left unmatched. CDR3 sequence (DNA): TGTGCCAGTAGCCTCGGGACTAGCTACAATGAGCAGTTCTTC. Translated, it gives CASSLGTSYNEQFF. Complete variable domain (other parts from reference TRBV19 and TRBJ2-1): DGGITQSPKYLFRKEGQNVTLSCEQNLNHDAMYWYRQDPGQGLRLIYYSQIVNDFQKGDIAEGYSVSREKKESFPLTVTSAQKNPTAFYLCASSLGTSYNEQFFGPGTRLTVL.

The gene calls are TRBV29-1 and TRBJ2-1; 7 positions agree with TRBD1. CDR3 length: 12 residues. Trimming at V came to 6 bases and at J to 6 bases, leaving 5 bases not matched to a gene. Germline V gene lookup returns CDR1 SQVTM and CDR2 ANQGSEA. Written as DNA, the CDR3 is TGCAGCGTCAGACAGGGCCTCAATGAGCAGTTCTTC. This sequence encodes CSVRQGLNEQFF.

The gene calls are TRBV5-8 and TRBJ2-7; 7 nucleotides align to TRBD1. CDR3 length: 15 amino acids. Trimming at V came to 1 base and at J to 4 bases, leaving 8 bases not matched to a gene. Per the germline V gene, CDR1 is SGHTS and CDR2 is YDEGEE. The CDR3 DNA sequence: TGTGCCAGCAGCTTGATGGCAGGGGGTGGTTACGAGCAGTACTTC. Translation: CASSLMAGGGYEQYF. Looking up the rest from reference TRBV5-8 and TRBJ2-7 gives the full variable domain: EAGVTQSPTHLIKTRGQQATLRCSPISGHTSVYWYQQALGLGLQFLLWYDEGEERNRGNFPPRFSGRQFPNYSSELNVNALELEDSALYLCASSLMAGGGYEQYFGPGTRLTVT.